Given below is one T cell receptor (beta chain) in context. The germline gene is not matched at one end of the junction; a read error may be the cause. This sample is drawn from a study of blood T cell repertoires in COVID-19. Study details: The United States, Italy and Spain were the sources of the acute and convalescent COVID-19 samples. PBMCs, B-cell-depleted T cells, or T cells were the source of the cDNA or gDNA that made up the material.

The CDR3 consists of 13 residues. CDR1 is GTSNPN, CDR2 SVGIG, per germline (reference sequence). In the original analysis: Quantification of nucleated cells was approximated via reference gene primer amplification. Using immunoSEQ multiplex PCR, the repertoire was profiled, and TCRdb retains in-frame clones only, with some absent. V and J calls and clone size come straight from that table; D and trimming were deduced from the DNA. In the table there are more than 300,000 clones, roughly 86% of which are singletons. In Seattle, patients joined the study during active infection and were tracked longitudinally.

This TCR was sampled from a woman in her twenties or thirties with COVID-19, enrolled during active disease. Sequencing was performed on peripheral blood. The V and J genes are TRBV30 and TRBJ2-1; the match to TRBD2 covers 12 bases. CDR3 DNA sequence: TGTGCCTGCGCTCTAGCGGGAGGGCCTCTTGGGCTCTTC. It yields the protein CACALAGGPLGLF.